Each of the 2 T cell receptor beta chains below was sequenced from the same sample in a study of blood T cell repertoires in COVID-19. The assay was immunoSEQ multiplex PCR, and TCRdb's table has in-frame clones only and misses some. The table records around 50,000 clones, about four fifths of them present only once. The sequencing input was peripheral blood. The source of these receptors is a man aged 80 or over with COVID-19, enrolled during active disease.

The chain employs TRBV11-3 and TRBJ1-1; TRBD1 is a possible D gene (6 bases). V lost 3 bases and J lost 7, with 18 bases in between. Germline loops: CDR1 SGHNT, CDR2 YENEEA. The CDR3 runs to 15 residues. The CDR3, as DNA: TGTGCCAGCAGCTTGGGGGGGCAGGGAGTAAATGAAGCTTTCTTT. Amino acids: CASSLGGQGVNEAFF.

This sequence joins TRBV3-1 (or the pseudogene TRBV3-2) and TRBJ1-2, with no clear D. Between the trimmed V and J ends, which lost 7 bases and 8 bases, there was a span of 11 bases. The CDR3 runs to 11 residues. CDR1 LGHDT and CDR2 YNNKEL come from the germline V gene (reference sequence). The CDR3 is CASTGPLGYTF. In DNA form, the CDR3 reads TGTGCCAGCACTGGCCCGCTCGGCTACACCTTC.